Shown below are 31 T cell receptor beta chains from a single sample sequenced in a study of response to subunit inactivated influenza vaccine. From the RT-PCR reads, TCRdb called clonotypes with MiXCR, one entry per CDR3 protein. The sample has approximately 490,000 distinct CDR3 sequences; approximately 7.2% are singletons. Specimen: PBMCs from blood, collected less than 30 months after vaccination. The receptors here all came from a man between 45 and 75 years old who received an inactivated influenza vaccine.

The sample holds many counts of this clonotype. V and J are TRBV6-2 or TRBV6-3 and TRBJ2-4; TRBD2 agrees at 7 bases. V was pared by 2 bases and J by 7 bases, with 8 bases of the junction left unmatched. Germline V gene lookup returns CDR1 MNHEY and CDR2 SVGEGT. The length of the CDR3 is 15 residues. CDR3 in DNA: TGTGCCAGCAGTTACGGCGGGCGGGAGACTAACATTCAGTACTTC. Residues: CASSYGGRETNIQYF.

This chain links TRBV12-3 or TRBV12-4 with TRBJ2-7; tentative D call: TRBD1 (5 bases). V was clipped by 5 bases and J by 7 bases, with 18 bases between them. This CDR3 contains 14 residues. Here the CDR3 reads CASSPARDKEEQYF. In nucleotides, the CDR3 is TGTGCCAGCAGTCCCGCCAGGGATAAGGAAGAGCAGTACTTC.

The CDR3 reads CASSSGTGVVVDQPQHF. In nucleotides, the CDR3 is TGTGCCAGCAGCTCAGGGACAGGGGTTGTAGTGGATCAGCCCCAGCATTTT. The chain recombines TRBV6-2 or TRBV6-3 with TRBJ1-5; 10 positions agree with TRBD1. From germline, CDR1 is MNHEY and CDR2 SVGEGT. This CDR3 has 17 residues. V lost 6 bases to trimming and J lost 5 bases; unmatched junction nucleotides: 13.

This clonotype was found a few times. Written as DNA, the CDR3 is TGTGCCAGCAGCCTGAGAGGTATAACTGGAAACACCATATATTTT. Translated: CASSLRGITGNTIYF. This rearrangement joins TRBV12-3 or TRBV12-4 to TRBJ1-3; D remains unclear. V was pared by 6 bases and J by 2 bases, with 14 bases between. The CDR3 has 15 amino acids.

This clonotype turned up a few times. The J gene is TRBJ2-3, the V gene TRBV10-3; TRBD1 matches at 7 bases. CDR3 length equals 14 residues. J was trimmed by 0 bases and V by 10 bases; bases with no gene match: 7. CDR1 is ENHRY and CDR2 is SYGVKD in the germline V gene. The CDR3 DNA follows: TGTGCCACGAGACAGGGCTCTAGCACAGATACGCAGTATTTT. Residues: CATRQGSSTDTQYF.

The rearrangement links TRBV29-1 to TRBJ2-5; no firm D call. The CDR3 is 13 amino acids. V lost 3 bases and J 5 bases, leaving 13 bases between the germline ends. CDR1 and CDR2 (germline): SQVTM, ANQGSEA. CDR3 bases: TGCAGCGTTGACGGAGTCCCCGGGGAGACCCAGTACTTC. Translating gives CSVDGVPGETQYF.

The rearrangement links TRBV10-3 to TRBJ1-2; the D gene is possibly TRBD1 (6 bases). V was shortened by 3 bases and J by 3 bases, with 11 bases between the two germline ends. CDR3 size: 14 residues. Germline CDR1 ENHRY, CDR2 SYGVKD. DNA of the CDR3: TGTGCCATCAGTGACACGGGGGCAGACTATGGCTACACCTTC. Protein sequence: CAISDTGADYGYTF.

The chain is built from TRBV29-1 and TRBJ2-7; 7 nucleotides align to TRBD1. The CDR3 is 12 residues long. V was clipped by 8 bases and J by 0 bases; unmatched bases: 4. CDR1 SQVTM and CDR2 ANQGSEA come from the germline V gene. CDR3 amino acids: CSSTGFSYEQYF. The CDR3 nucleotides are TGCAGCTCGACAGGGTTCTCCTACGAGCAGTACTTC.

The CDR3 is CASGLASFTDTQYF. The CDR3 region has the DNA TGTGCCAGCGGGCTAGCGAGCTTCACAGATACGCAGTATTTT. The rearrangement uses TRBV2 and TRBJ2-3; maybe TRBD2 (6 bases). The CDR3 spans 14 residues. The germline V gene encodes CDR1 SNHLY and CDR2 FYNNEI. Between the trimmed V and J ends, which lost 8 bases and 2 bases, there was a span of 14 bases.

This clonotype was counted at least ten times. The V call is TRBV28, the J call TRBJ2-5; D is unclear. The CDR3 is 12 residues long. Germline lookup yields CDR1 MDHEN and CDR2 SYDVKM. Trimming cost V 5 bases and J 7 bases, with 11 bases left between them. CDR3 region: CASSLPLGTQYF. CDR3 coding DNA: TGTGCCAGCAGTCTGCCCTTAGGGACCCAGTACTTC.

A word on this clonotype: This may be a read error: a much more frequent sequence differs by one nucleotide. J is TRBJ2-1 and V is TRBV6-5; D tentatively fits TRBD1 or TRBD2 (6 bases each). The CDR3 sequence is 12 residues long. CDR1 MNHEY and CDR2 SVGAGI come from the germline V gene. Trimming shortened V by 6 bases and J by 8 bases, and 11 bases separated the two germline ends. The CDR3 region has the DNA TGTGCCAGCAGGTTCGGGGGCTATGAGCAGTTCTTC. It is translated as CASRFGGYEQFF.

The chain combines TRBV20-1 with TRBJ2-3; TRBD1 agrees at 11 bases. The CDR3 totals 14 residues. Trimming removed 6 bases from V and 3 bases from J; junction bases left unmatched: 5. Germline V gene lookup returns CDR1 DFQATT and CDR2 SNEGSKA (reference sequence). CDR3 protein: CSADGTGGTDTQYF. The CDR3 DNA reads as TGCAGTGCGGACGGGACAGGGGGAACAGATACGCAGTATTTT.

This clonotype was observed many times. This chain joins TRBV6-5 and TRBJ2-7; 11 nucleotides agree with TRBD2. CDR1 and CDR2 (germline): MNHEY, SVGAGI. This CDR3 has 14 residues. V lost 6 bases to trimming and J lost 9 bases; unmatched junction nucleotides: 10. CDR3 protein: CASSYSGRAVGQYF. The CDR3 coding sequence is TGTGCCAGCAGCTATAGCGGGAGGGCCGTGGGGCAGTACTTC.

The chain combines TRBV20-1 with TRBJ2-7; 9 bases align to TRBD2. Per the germline V gene, CDR1 is DFQATT and CDR2 is SNEGSKA (reference sequence). CDR3 length: 13 residues. The junction had 3 bases not matched to a gene; V was cut back by 6 bases and J by 0 bases. Written as DNA, the CDR3 is TGCAGTGCAATTAGCGGGAGCTCCTACGAGCAGTACTTC. It encodes CSAISGSSYEQYF.

This chain connects TRBV20-1 to TRBJ1-1; D is undetermined. V lost 0 bases and J lost 0, with 14 bases in between. Germline V CDR1 and CDR2: DFQATT, SNEGSKA (reference sequence). This CDR3 is built from 16 residues. DNA for the CDR3: TGCAGTGCTAGAGATTTTGGGAGGCGGATGAACACTGAAGCTTTCTTT. Amino acid sequence: CSARDFGRRMNTEAFF.

Details on this clonotype: A read error may produce the germline difference seen at one junction end. The V gene is TRBV20-1, the J gene TRBJ1-2; 7 bases match TRBD1. The germline V gene encodes CDR1 DFQATT and CDR2 SNEGSKA (reference sequence). This CDR3 comprises 13 residues. Here the CDR3 DNA reads TGCAGTGCTTTGAAACGAGGGGGCTATGACTACACCTTC. Translating it yields CSALKRGGYDYTF.

The chain uses TRBV6-1 and TRBJ2-2; D is possibly TRBD1 (5 bases). Germline V gene data show CDR1 as MNHNS and CDR2 as SASEGT. The CDR3 length is 15 residues. V lost 5 bases, J lost 5 bases, and 15 bases lay in between. The chain's CDR3 is CASSLQGSRTGELFF. The CDR3 DNA follows: TGTGCCAGCAGTCTCCAGGGTAGCCGGACCGGGGAGCTGTTTTTT.

This clonotype has a count of ten or more. This chain connects TRBV20-1 to TRBJ2-1; no clear D. Germline assignment: CDR1 DFQATT and CDR2 SNEGSKA (reference sequence). The V gene lost 3 bases and the J gene lost 4 bases, with 16 bases spanning the gap. The length of the CDR3 is 15 residues. The CDR3: CSASNLLSNYNEQFF. The CDR3 DNA reads as TGCAGTGCTAGTAATTTACTAAGTAATTACAATGAGCAGTTCTTC.

This clonotype was seen more than once but under ten times. The J gene is TRBJ2-2, the V gene TRBV2; no clear D gene. The V and J ends lost 6 bases and 0 bases respectively, with 8 bases between them. Germline V CDR1 and CDR2: SNHLY, FYNNEI. This CDR3 contains 14 residues. The CDR3, as DNA: TGTGCCAGCAGGGAAAACGCGAACACCGGGGAGCTGTTTTTT. It specifies CASRENANTGELFF.

There are many counts of this clonotype. This chain links TRBV4-3 with TRBJ2-3, with D maybe TRBD1 (6 bases). This CDR3 contains 15 residues. Trimming removed 0 bases from V and 4 bases from J, with 11 bases in between. Germline loops: CDR1 LGHNA, CDR2 YSLEER. The CDR3 DNA follows: TGCGCCAGCAGCCAAGATAGGCACAGGGCAGATACGCAGTATTTT. The encoded protein is CASSQDRHRADTQYF.

This clonotype was seen a handful of times. The chain recombines TRBV3-1 with TRBJ1-3, with 7 bases fitting TRBD1. V trimming: 4 bases; J trimming: 5 bases; junction bases outside the gene matches: 11. Germline lookup yields CDR1 LGHDT and CDR2 YNNKEL (reference sequence). The CDR3 sequence is 16 residues long. This chain's CDR3 is CASSPSAGGGRNTIYF. CDR3 in DNA: TGTGCCAGCAGCCCCAGCGCAGGGGGTGGGAGAAACACCATATATTTT. Full variable domain (outside the CDR3, taken from reference TRBV3-1 and TRBJ1-3): DTAVSQTPKYLVTQMGNDKSIKCEQNLGHDTMYWYKQDSKKFLKIMFSYNNKELIINETVPNRFSPKSPDKAHLNLHINSLELGDSAVYFCASSPSAGGGRNTIYFGEGSWLTVV.

This clonotype was recorded many times. The V call is TRBV7-2, the J call TRBJ1-5, with D maybe TRBD1 (5 bases). Per germline, CDR1 SGHTA and CDR2 FQGNSA. This CDR3 has 15 amino acids. V lost 2 bases and J lost 2, with 10 bases in between. CDR3 sequence: CASSLSGLGNQPQHF. CDR3 nucleotides: TGTGCCAGCAGCTTATCGGGGCTCGGCAATCAGCCCCAGCATTTT.

This clonotype was observed a few times. The rearrangement links TRBV6-1 to TRBJ2-3; 8 bases map to TRBD1. The ends lost 5 bases at V and 1 base at J; junction bases unmatched: 8. The CDR3 spans 16 residues. Germline V gene lookup returns CDR1 MNHNS and CDR2 SASEGT. CDR3 loop: CASSPQGAGGTDTQYF. The CDR3 region has the DNA TGTGCCAGCAGTCCCCAGGGGGCTGGGGGCACAGATACGCAGTATTTT.

This clonotype came up a few times. This rearrangement joins TRBV6-2 or TRBV6-3 to TRBJ2-3, with 7 bases lining up with TRBD1. The CDR3 is made up of 16 amino acids. Germline CDR1 MNHEY, CDR2 SVGEGT. J lost 0 bases, V lost 6 bases, and 9 bases had no gene match. The CDR3 region is CASRKGATPSTDTQYF. DNA for the CDR3: TGTGCCAGCAGGAAGGGGGCTACCCCTAGCACAGATACGCAGTATTTT.

This clonotype was seen repeatedly, ten times or more. The V gene is TRBV2, the J gene TRBJ2-3; 8 bases are shared with TRBD2. V was clipped by 6 bases and J by 10 bases; unmatched bases: 6. The CDR3 consists of 12 residues. Germline lookup yields CDR1 SNHLY and CDR2 FYNNEI. CDR3 nucleotides: TGTGCCAGCAGAGCGGGAGTTAGTGCGCAGTATTTT. This gives the protein CASRAGVSAQYF.

This clonotype was counted at least ten times. V and J are TRBV5-6 and TRBJ1-1; tentative D call: TRBD1 (5 bases). Trimming stripped 2 bases from V and 5 bases from J, with 10 bases between. Germline CDR1 and CDR2: SGHDT and YYEEEE. The length of the CDR3 is 13 residues. The CDR3 coding sequence is TGTGCCAGCAGCTTCCTCAGGGTAACTGAAGCTTTCTTT. Translating gives CASSFLRVTEAFF. Full variable domain (outside the CDR3, taken from reference TRBV5-6 and TRBJ1-1): DAGVTQSPTHLIKTRGQQVTLRCSPKSGHDTVSWYQQALGQGPQFIFQYYEEEERQRGNFPDRFSGHQFPNYSSELNVNALLLGDSALYLCASSFLRVTEAFFGQGTRLTVV.

The sample holds a few counts of this clonotype. The chain carries TRBV5-1 and TRBJ1-3; D is ambiguous. The CDR3 has 14 amino acids. CDR1 is SGHRS and CDR2 is YFSETQ in the germline V gene. Trimming removed 7 bases from V and 1 base from J, with 12 bases in between. This CDR3 reads CASPEKESGNTIYF. The DNA for the CDR3 is TGCGCCAGCCCCGAAAAAGAATCTGGAAACACCATATATTTT.

This clonotype was observed a few times. The chain links TRBV6-5 to TRBJ1-6; 7 nucleotides line up with TRBD1. The V gene's germline CDR1 is MNHEY and CDR2 SVGAGI. V gave up 4 bases and J gave up 7 bases; unmatched junction bases: 4. CDR3 length equals 14 residues. CDR3 protein: CASSFTGVNSPLHF. CDR3 in DNA: TGTGCCAGCAGTTTCACAGGGGTAAATTCACCCCTCCACTTT.

CDR3 sequence: CATSRVGGVYTQYF. The CDR3 coding sequence is TGTGCCACCAGCAGAGTGGGGGGTGTGTATACGCAGTATTTT. The chain has TRBV15 and TRBJ2-3; D perhaps matches TRBD2 (6 bases). Between the trimmed V and J ends, which lost 1 base and 7 bases, there was a span of 12 bases. Germline CDR1 LNHNV, CDR2 YYDKDF (reference sequence). The CDR3 covers 14 residues.

This clonotype was counted only a few times. J is TRBJ1-3 and V is TRBV5-1; the D gene is possibly TRBD1 (5 bases). The CDR3 is made up of 16 amino acids. Trimming shortened V by 0 bases and J by 4 bases, and 14 bases separated the two germline ends. CDR1 and CDR2 from the germline V gene are SGHRS and YFSETQ. In nucleotides, the CDR3 is TGCGCCAGCAGCTTGGCCGGGGCAGCCCGAGGAAACACCATATATTTT. Residues: CASSLAGAARGNTIYF.

CDR3 sequence (DNA): TGTGCCAGCAGCTTGAAACGCGGGGCCGGGAGTGAGCAGTTCTTC. Translation gives CASSLKRGAGSEQFF. The gene calls are TRBV5-6 and TRBJ2-1; D might be TRBD2 (6 bases). Germline values: CDR1 SGHDT, CDR2 YYEEEE. V was trimmed by 1 base and J by 9 bases, leaving 17 bases between them. The CDR3 is 15 amino acids.